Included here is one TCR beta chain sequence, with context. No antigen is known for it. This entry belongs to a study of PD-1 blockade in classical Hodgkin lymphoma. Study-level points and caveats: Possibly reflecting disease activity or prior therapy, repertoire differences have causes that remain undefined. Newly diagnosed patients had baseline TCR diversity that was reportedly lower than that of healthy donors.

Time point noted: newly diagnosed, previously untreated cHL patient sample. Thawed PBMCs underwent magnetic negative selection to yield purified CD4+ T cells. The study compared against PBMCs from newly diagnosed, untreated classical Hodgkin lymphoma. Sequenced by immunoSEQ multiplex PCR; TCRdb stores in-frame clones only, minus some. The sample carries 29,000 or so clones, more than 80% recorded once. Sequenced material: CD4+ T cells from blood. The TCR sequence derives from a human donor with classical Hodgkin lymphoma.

The DNA for the CDR3 is TGTGCCAGCAGCTTTGATGGACAGGGACCCCAGCATTTT. It encodes CASSFDGQGPQHF. V is TRBV7-9 and J is TRBJ1-5; TRBD1 matches 8 bases. After removal of 3 bases from V and 10 bases from J, the junction contained 5 bases not matched to a gene. Per germline, CDR1 SEHNR and CDR2 FQNEAQ (reference sequence). The CDR3 consists of 13 residues.